This entry describes one T cell receptor beta chain. This record comes from a study of blood T cell repertoires in COVID-19. The cohort comprised adults aged roughly 18 to 95 years residing in some 24 US areas. Clinical histories supplied by participants themselves formed the basis of cohort assignment. The CDR3 contains 13 residues. V was clipped by 1 base and J by 11 bases, with 14 bases between them. From germline, CDR1 is SGHAT and CDR2 FQNNGV. Source study methods: Amplified reference gene primers provided the basis for estimating nucleated cell counts. Clones were read by immunoSEQ multiplex PCR, and TCRdb kept only the in-frame ones, dropping some. V and J calls and clone size come straight from that table; D and trimming were deduced from the DNA. The sample comprises some 220,000 clones, 86% of which are singletons, and over 3% rests with the top ten.

What was sequenced was PBMCs or T cells enriched from blood (not recorded which). The V gene is TRBV11-2, the J gene TRBJ1-1; D is undetermined. The sequence derives from a woman between 45 and 60 years old in a cohort exposed to, infected with or recovered from COVID-19 (not recorded which). The CDR3 DNA sequence: TGTGCCAGCAGCTTAGCGTTCACCGAGCGGGCTTTCTTT. Translation gives CASSLAFTERAFF.